These 21 T cell receptor beta chains came from one sample sequenced in a study of a mutant IDH1 vaccine in newly diagnosed glioma. The table came from immunoSEQ multiplex PCR; TCRdb's copy has only in-frame clones and leaves some out. The profile covers 95,000 to 100,000 clones, with approximately 90% appearing a single time and around 0.6% taken by the ten largest. Time point here: baseline, week 1 (first vaccination visit). Treatment defined: pre-vaccination baseline after standard-of-care therapy. The source material was PBMCs, sampled from a glioma patient treated with radiotherapy, temozolomide or both. Receptors originate from a woman between 50 and 59 years old with glioma.

V and J are TRBV4-1 and TRBJ1-3; D may be TRBD1 (5 bases). CDR3 length: 19 residues. V lost 3 bases and J lost 2, with 23 bases in between. The V gene's germline CDR1 is MGHRA and CDR2 YSYEKL. CDR3 residues: CASSQGPRAVKGTGNTIYF. CDR3 DNA: TGCGCCAGCAGCCAGGGGCCCAGGGCAGTAAAGGGGACTGGAAACACCATATATTTT.

This chain joins TRBV19 and TRBJ2-3, with 16 positions matching TRBD2. CDR1 is LNHDA, CDR2 SQIVND, per germline (reference sequence). CDR3 length equals 15 residues. V trimming: 4 bases; J trimming: 12 bases; junction bases outside the gene matches: 7. CDR3 nucleotides: TGTGCCAGTAGTAAGGGACTAGCGGGAGGGCAAGTCCAGTATTTT. It codes for CASSKGLAGGQVQYF.

V and J are TRBV13 and TRBJ2-7, with D unresolved. Germline values: CDR1 PRHDT, CDR2 FYEKMQ (reference sequence). V dropped 0 bases and J dropped 3 bases, with 12 bases sitting between them. The CDR3 contains 15 residues. CDR3 region: CASSLGLVQHYEQYF. CDR3 coding DNA: TGTGCCAGCAGCTTAGGCCTTGTACAGCACTACGAGCAGTACTTC.

In this sample, this clone turned up once. The J gene is TRBJ1-1, the V gene TRBV10-3; 8 bases are shared with TRBD1. Germline assignment: CDR1 ENHRY and CDR2 SYGVKD. After removal of 9 bases from V and 5 bases from J, the junction contained 17 bases not matched to a gene. The CDR3 sequence is 16 residues long. This CDR3 is CAIHPGQAKTWTEAFF. The DNA of the CDR3 is TGTGCCATACATCCGGGACAGGCTAAAACATGGACTGAAGCTTTCTTT.

This chain uses TRBV6-5 with TRBJ2-1; the match to TRBD1 covers 9 bases. Germline CDR1 is MNHEY and CDR2 is SVGAGI. This CDR3 comprises 15 residues. V gave up 5 bases and J gave up 3 bases; unmatched junction bases: 5. CDR3 bases: TGTGCCAGCAGTGCGACAGGGGGGTTCTACAATGAGCAGTTCTTC. Its translation: CASSATGGFYNEQFF.

This clone has just a few counts. The gene calls are TRBV18 and TRBJ1-6; D is perhaps TRBD1 (5 bases). Germline V gene sequence: CDR1 KGHSH, CDR2 LQKENI. V lost 3 bases and J 9 bases, leaving 12 bases between the germline ends. The CDR3 has 14 residues. The chain's CDR3 is CASSPVREGSPLHF. In nucleotides, the CDR3 is TGTGCCAGCTCACCGGTCAGGGAAGGTTCACCCCTCCACTTT.

This chain links TRBV19 with TRBJ2-7, with 11 bases matching TRBD1. The CDR3 is 13 residues long. V was pared by 6 bases and J by 7 bases, with 5 bases of the junction left unmatched. Per the germline V gene, CDR1 is LNHDA and CDR2 is SQIVND (reference sequence). The chain's CDR3 is CASSWTGGGEQYF. CDR3 bases: TGTGCCAGTAGCTGGACAGGGGGCGGAGAGCAGTACTTC.

The rearrangement joins TRBV2 to TRBJ2-2; D may be TRBD1 (5 bases). Germline-derived CDR1 and CDR2 are SNHLY and FYNNEI. The V end lost 6 bases, the J end lost 1 base, and 9 bases lay between the germline ends. The CDR3 runs 14 residues. As DNA, the CDR3 is TGTGCCAGCAGAGACAGATTGAACACCGGGGAGCTGTTTTTT. It is translated as CASRDRLNTGELFF.

The chain employs TRBV11-2 and TRBJ2-3, with TRBD2 as a possible D gene (6 bases). Trimming removed 6 bases from V and 1 base from J, with 17 bases in between. Germline V gene data show CDR1 as SGHAT and CDR2 as FQNNGV. The CDR3 runs 16 residues. CDR3 amino acids: CASRPTFGRGTDTQYF. Written as DNA, the CDR3 is TGTGCCAGCAGGCCCACGTTCGGGAGAGGCACAGATACGCAGTATTTT.

The chain joins TRBV5-4 to TRBJ1-1; D unclear. The CDR3 is 12 amino acids. The V end was cut by 5 bases, the J end by 4 bases, with 9 bases between. Germline CDR1 SGHNT, CDR2 YYREEE (reference sequence). CDR3 in amino acids: CASREGSTEAFF. The CDR3 DNA sequence: TGTGCCAGCAGGGAAGGGAGCACTGAAGCTTTCTTT.

Only a few counts were recorded for this clone. This chain links TRBV5-1 with TRBJ2-2; D not resolved. V lost 6 bases to trimming and J lost 0 bases, with 3 bases between them. Germline loops: CDR1 SGHRS, CDR2 YFSETQ. CDR3 length: 12 residues. The DNA of the CDR3 is TGCGCCAGCATGGCGAACACCGGGGAGCTGTTTTTT. It specifies CASMANTGELFF.

This clone was found a few times. V usage is TRBV10-2 and J usage is TRBJ2-7; unclear D gene. There are 12 residues in the CDR3. Germline lookup yields CDR1 WSHSY and CDR2 SAAADI. Trimming stripped 5 bases from V and 4 bases from J, with 9 bases between. CDR3 nucleotides: TGCGCCAGCAGTACACACAAATACGAGCAGTACTTC. This translates into CASSTHKYEQYF.

The chain is built from TRBV6-1 and TRBJ2-7; D perhaps matches TRBD1 (5 bases). Germline V gene sequence: CDR1 MNHNS, CDR2 SASEGT. The CDR3 loop spans 12 amino acids. With 5 bases removed from V and 7 bases from J, the gap between germline ends came to 12 bases. The CDR3 protein is CASSLGAAEQYF. DNA of the CDR3: TGTGCCAGCAGTTTAGGGGCGGCGGAGCAGTACTTC.

V gene TRBV5-1 combines with J gene TRBJ2-2, with no clear D. The V gene's germline CDR1 is SGHRS and CDR2 YFSETQ. Trimming shortened V by 0 bases and J by 7 bases, and 10 bases separated the two germline ends. The CDR3 loop spans 14 amino acids. CDR3: CASSLAGVVGELFF. The DNA for the CDR3 is TGCGCCAGCAGCTTGGCCGGAGTTGTCGGGGAGCTGTTTTTT.

V and J are TRBV27 and TRBJ2-7; tentative D call: TRBD1 (6 bases). The germline CDR1 and CDR2 sequences are MNHEY and SMNVEV (reference sequence). The CDR3 runs to 13 residues. Trimming took off 3 bases at V and 7 bases at J, with 13 bases between the two ends. CDR3 amino acids: CASSLTGAREQYF. CDR3 in DNA: TGTGCCAGCAGTTTGACAGGTGCGAGGGAGCAGTACTTC.

This sequence joins TRBV19 and TRBJ1-3; D remains ambiguous. Trimming left V 4 bases short and J 0 bases short, with 10 bases between. The CDR3 runs 15 residues. In germline, CDR1 is LNHDA, CDR2 SQIVND (reference sequence). The CDR3 spells CASSRTFYSGNTIYF. DNA of the CDR3: TGTGCCAGTAGTAGAACGTTTTACTCTGGAAACACCATATATTTT.

This clone has only a few counts. The genes are TRBV2 and TRBJ1-5; a possible D gene is TRBD1 (6 bases). This CDR3 comprises 13 residues. Trimming shortened V by 9 bases and J by 7 bases, and 16 bases separated the two germline ends. Per germline, CDR1 SNHLY and CDR2 FYNNEI. The CDR3, as DNA: TGTGCCAGTGGTTTGGGACAAGCACAGCCCCAGCATTTT. It specifies CASGLGQAQPQHF.

The chain is built from TRBV29-1 and TRBJ1-2; D uncertain. The ends were cut back, 7 bases at V and 8 bases at J, with 8 bases in the middle. There are 9 residues in the CDR3. Germline CDR1 SQVTM, CDR2 ANQGSEA. Here the CDR3 DNA reads TGCAGCGCCCGCCTCGGCTACACCTTC. This codes for CSARLGYTF.

The chain uses TRBV28 and TRBJ2-2; D is ambiguous. CDR3 size: 13 residues. Trimming cost V 7 bases and J 6 bases, with 12 bases left between them. Germline values: CDR1 MDHEN, CDR2 SYDVKM. Written as DNA, the CDR3 is TGTGCCAGCACCTTAGGAGCGTCCGGGGAGCTGTTTTTT. This gives the protein CASTLGASGELFF.

The chain links TRBV28 to TRBJ1-6, with D maybe TRBD1 (5 bases). The CDR3 is 16 amino acids. Germline V gene sequence: CDR1 MDHEN, CDR2 SYDVKM. V shed 5 bases and J shed 5 bases, with 16 bases lying between them. The CDR3 protein is CASSPSGGGNNSPLHF. CDR3 DNA sequence: TGTGCCAGCAGTCCCTCGGGGGGAGGGAATAATTCACCCCTCCACTTT.

The gene calls are TRBV18 and TRBJ2-7; TRBD1 aligns across 8 bases. This CDR3 is built from 16 residues. Germline V gene sequence: CDR1 KGHSH, CDR2 LQKENI. J lost 2 bases, V lost 6 bases, and 12 bases had no gene match. As DNA, the CDR3 is TGTGCCAGCTCTCGTTCGGCGGGGACAGGTGCCTACGAGCAGTACTTC. It yields the protein CASSRSAGTGAYEQYF.